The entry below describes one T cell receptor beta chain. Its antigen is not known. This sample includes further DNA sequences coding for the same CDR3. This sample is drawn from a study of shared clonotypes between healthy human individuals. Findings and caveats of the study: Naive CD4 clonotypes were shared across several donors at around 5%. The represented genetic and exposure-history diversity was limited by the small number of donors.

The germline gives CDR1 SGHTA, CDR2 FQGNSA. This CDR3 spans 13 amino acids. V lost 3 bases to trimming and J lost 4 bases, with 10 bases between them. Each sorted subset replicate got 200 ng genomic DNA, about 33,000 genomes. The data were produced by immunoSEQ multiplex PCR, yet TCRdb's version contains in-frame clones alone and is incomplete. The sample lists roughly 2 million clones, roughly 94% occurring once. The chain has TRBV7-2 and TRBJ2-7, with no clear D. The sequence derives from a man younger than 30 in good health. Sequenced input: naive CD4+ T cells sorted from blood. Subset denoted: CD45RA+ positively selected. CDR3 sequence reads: CASSFLTSYEQYF. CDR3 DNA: TGTGCCAGCAGCTTTCTAACCTCGTACGAGCAGTACTTC.